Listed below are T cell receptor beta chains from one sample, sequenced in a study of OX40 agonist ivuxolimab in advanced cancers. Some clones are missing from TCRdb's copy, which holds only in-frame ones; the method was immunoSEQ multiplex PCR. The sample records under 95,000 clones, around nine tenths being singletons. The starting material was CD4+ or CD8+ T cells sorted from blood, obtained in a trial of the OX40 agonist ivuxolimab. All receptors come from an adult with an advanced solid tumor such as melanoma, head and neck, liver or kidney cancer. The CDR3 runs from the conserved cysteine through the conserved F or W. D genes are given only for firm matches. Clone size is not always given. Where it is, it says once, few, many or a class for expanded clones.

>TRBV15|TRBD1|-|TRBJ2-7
CATSRDRASYEQYF
TGTGCCACCAGCCGGGACAGGGCTTCCTACGAGCAGTACTTC
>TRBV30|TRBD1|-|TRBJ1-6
CAWTGQTNSPLHF
TGTGCCTGGACGGGACAGACAAATTCACCCCTCCACTTT
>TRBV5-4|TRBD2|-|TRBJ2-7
CASSLAGGPFEQYF
TGTGCCAGCAGCTTGGCGGGGGGGCCGTTCGAGCAGTACTTC
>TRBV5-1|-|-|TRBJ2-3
CASSSRVQGGTDTQYF
TGCGCCAGCAGCTCCAGAGTACAGGGAGGCACAGATACGCAGTATTTT
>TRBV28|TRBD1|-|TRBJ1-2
CASSPLDRAWTF
TGTGCCAGCAGTCCTCTGGACAGGGCGTGGACCTTC
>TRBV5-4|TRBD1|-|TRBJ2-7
CASSRGQLRTYEQYF
TGTGCCAGCAGCAGGGGACAGCTGAGGACCTACGAGCAGTACTTC
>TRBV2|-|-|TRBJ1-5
CASSEPPLGYSNQPQHF
TGTGCCAGCAGTGAACCGCCCCTAGGGTATAGCAATCAGCCCCAGCATTTT
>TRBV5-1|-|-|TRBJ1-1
CASSLPSSAEAFF
TGCGCCAGCAGCCTCCCATCTAGCGCTGAAGCTTTCTTT
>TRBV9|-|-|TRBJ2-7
CASSVDLGGGYEQYF
TGTGCCAGCAGCGTAGACCTAGGGGGAGGCTACGAGCAGTACTTC
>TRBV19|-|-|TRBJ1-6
CASSPQGQYNSPLHF
TGTGCCAGTAGTCCCCAAGGACAGTATAATTCACCCCTCCACTTT
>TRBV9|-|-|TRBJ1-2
CASSEGVYGYTF
TGTGCCAGCAGCGAGGGGGTGTATGGCTACACCTTC
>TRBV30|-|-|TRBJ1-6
CAWSEWRGSPLHF
TGTGCCTGGAGTGAGTGGCGGGGATCACCCCTCCACTTT
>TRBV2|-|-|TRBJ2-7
CASSKTSGLSSGEQYF
TGTGCCAGCAGCAAAACTTCGGGACTCTCGTCCGGCGAGCAGTACTTC
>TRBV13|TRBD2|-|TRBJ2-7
CASSSSGTSYEQYF
TGTGCCAGCAGCAGTAGCGGGACCTCCTACGAGCAGTACTTC
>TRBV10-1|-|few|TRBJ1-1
CASSESGTTEAFF
TGCGCCAGCAGTGAGTCTGGAACAACTGAAGCTTTCTTT
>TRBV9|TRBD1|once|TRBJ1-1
CASGGQMNTEAFF
TGTGCCAGCGGGGGACAGATGAACACTGAAGCTTTCTTT
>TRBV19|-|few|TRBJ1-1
CATKREAEAFF
TGTGCCACTAAGCGGGAGGCTGAAGCTTTCTTT
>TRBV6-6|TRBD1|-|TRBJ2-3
CASSYSGQGPDTQYF
TGTGCCAGCAGTTACTCGGGACAGGGGCCAGATACGCAGTATTTT
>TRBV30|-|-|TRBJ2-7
CAWNPTGSAEQYF
TGTGCCTGGAACCCCACAGGGAGCGCCGAGCAGTACTTC
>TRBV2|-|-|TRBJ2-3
CASSGQDRGILDTQYF
TGTGCCAGCAGTGGACAGGACCGAGGTATTCTAGATACGCAGTATTTT
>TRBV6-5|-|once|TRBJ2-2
CASRVVGNTGELFF
TGTGCCAGCAGGGTAGTAGGGAACACCGGGGAGCTGTTTTTT
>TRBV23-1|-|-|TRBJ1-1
CASSEGLVYTEAFF
TGCGCCAGCAGTGAGGGGTTGGTGTACACTGAAGCTTTCTTT
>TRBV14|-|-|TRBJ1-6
CASSQDLGGPLHF
TGTGCCAGCAGCCAAGATCTGGGGGGACCCCTCCACTTT
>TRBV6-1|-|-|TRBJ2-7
CASLGAFEQYF
TGTGCCAGCCTTGGAGCCTTCGAGCAGTACTTC
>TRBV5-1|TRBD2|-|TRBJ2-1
CASSLGGGAPGYNEQFF
TGCGCCAGCAGCTTGGGGGGAGGGGCTCCCGGCTACAATGAGCAGTTCTTC
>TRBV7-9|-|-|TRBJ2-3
CASSPVMSRVHTQYF
TGTGCCAGCAGCCCAGTTATGTCCAGAGTTCATACGCAGTATTTT
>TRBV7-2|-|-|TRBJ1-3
CASSRDQGKGNTIYF
TGTGCCAGCAGCCGCGATCAGGGAAAGGGAAACACCATATATTTT
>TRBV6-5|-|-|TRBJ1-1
CASSSGSAQTEAFF
TGTGCCAGCAGTTCAGGGTCTGCGCAGACTGAAGCTTTCTTT
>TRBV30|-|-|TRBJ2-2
CACFRAVSPRAGELFF
TGTGCCTGTTTCAGAGCAGTGTCTCCCCGGGCCGGGGAGCTGTTTTTT
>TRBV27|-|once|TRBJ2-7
CASTPTGATSYEQYF
TGTGCCAGCACTCCAACCGGGGCGACCTCCTACGAGCAGTACTTC
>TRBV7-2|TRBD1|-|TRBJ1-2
CASSLGQGEVVNYGYTF
TGTGCCAGCAGCTTAGGCCAGGGGGAGGTCGTTAACTATGGCTACACCTTC
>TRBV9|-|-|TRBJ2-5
CASSFTGTPFETQYF
TGTGCCAGCAGCTTCACCGGGACTCCCTTTGAGACCCAGTACTTC
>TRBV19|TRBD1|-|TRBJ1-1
CASRDRATTEAFF
TGTGCCAGCAGGGACAGGGCCACCACTGAAGCTTTCTTT
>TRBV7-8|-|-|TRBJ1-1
CASSPRSLIMGNTEAFF
TGTGCCAGCAGCCCGCGGTCGCTGATAATGGGTAACACTGAAGCTTTCTTT